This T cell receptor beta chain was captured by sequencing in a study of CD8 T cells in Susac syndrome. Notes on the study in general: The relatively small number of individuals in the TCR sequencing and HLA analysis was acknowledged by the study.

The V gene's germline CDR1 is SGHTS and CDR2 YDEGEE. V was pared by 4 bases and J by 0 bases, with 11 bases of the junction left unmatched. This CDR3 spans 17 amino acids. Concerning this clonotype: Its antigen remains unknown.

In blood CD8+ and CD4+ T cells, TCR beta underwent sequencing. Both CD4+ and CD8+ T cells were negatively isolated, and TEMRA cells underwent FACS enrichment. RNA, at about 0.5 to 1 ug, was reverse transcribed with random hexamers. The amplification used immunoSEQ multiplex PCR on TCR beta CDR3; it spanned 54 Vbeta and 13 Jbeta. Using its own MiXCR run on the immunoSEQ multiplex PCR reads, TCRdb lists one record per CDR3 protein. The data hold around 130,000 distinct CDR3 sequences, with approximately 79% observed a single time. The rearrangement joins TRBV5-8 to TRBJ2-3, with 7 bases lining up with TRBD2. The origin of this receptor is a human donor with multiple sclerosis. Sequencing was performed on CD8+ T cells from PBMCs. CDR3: CASSPRMGGISTDTQYF. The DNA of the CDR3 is TGTGCCAGCAGCCCACGGATGGGGGGGATTAGCACAGATACGCAGTATTTT. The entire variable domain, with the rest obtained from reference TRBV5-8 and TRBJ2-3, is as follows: EAGVTQSPTHLIKTRGQQATLRCSPISGHTSVYWYQQALGLGLQFLLWYDEGEERNRGNFPPRFSGRQFPNYSSELNVNALELEDSALYLCASSPRMGGISTDTQYFGPGTRLTVL.